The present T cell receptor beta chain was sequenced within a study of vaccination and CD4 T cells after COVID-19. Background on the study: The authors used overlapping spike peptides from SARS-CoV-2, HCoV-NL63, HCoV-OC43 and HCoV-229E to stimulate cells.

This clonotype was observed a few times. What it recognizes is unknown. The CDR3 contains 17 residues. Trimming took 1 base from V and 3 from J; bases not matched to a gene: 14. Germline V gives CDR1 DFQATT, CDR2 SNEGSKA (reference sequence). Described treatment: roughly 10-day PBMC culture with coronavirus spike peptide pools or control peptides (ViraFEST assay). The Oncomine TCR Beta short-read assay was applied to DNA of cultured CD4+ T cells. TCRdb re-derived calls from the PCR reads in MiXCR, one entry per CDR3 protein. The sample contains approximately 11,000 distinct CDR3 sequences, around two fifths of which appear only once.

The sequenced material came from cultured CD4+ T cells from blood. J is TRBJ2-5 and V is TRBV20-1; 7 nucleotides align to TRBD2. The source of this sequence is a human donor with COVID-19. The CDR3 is CSARGEGGYRREETQYF. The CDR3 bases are TGCAGTGCTAGAGGGGAGGGCGGCTACCGCAGGGAAGAGACCCAGTACTTC.